This T cell receptor beta chain was observed in a study of blood T cell repertoires in COVID-19. As for the study in general: The samples span acute and convalescent COVID-19 from the United States, Italy and Spain. The cDNA or gDNA used as material had been derived from T cells, B-cell-depleted T cells, or PBMCs.

The CDR3 sequence is 16 residues long. The germline CDR1 and CDR2 sequences are MGHRA and YSYEKL. V was clipped by 0 bases and J by 1 base, with 10 bases between them. Original handling: Using reference gene primer amplification, nucleated cell counts were estimated. Some clones are missing from TCRdb's copy, which holds only in-frame ones; the method was immunoSEQ multiplex PCR. Clone size and V and J calls were adopted from that table, with D and trimming inferred from the DNA. The data contain fewer than 85,000 clones, about 82% of them singletons. The chain recombines TRBV4-1 with TRBJ1-3, with D maybe TRBD1 (6 bases). This clonotype was sampled from a woman older than 75 with active or convalescent COVID-19. Sequences were obtained from peripheral blood. The CDR3 protein is CASSQDRTGSGNTIYF. In nucleotides, the CDR3 is TGCGCCAGCAGCCAAGATCGCACAGGGTCTGGAAACACCATATATTTT.